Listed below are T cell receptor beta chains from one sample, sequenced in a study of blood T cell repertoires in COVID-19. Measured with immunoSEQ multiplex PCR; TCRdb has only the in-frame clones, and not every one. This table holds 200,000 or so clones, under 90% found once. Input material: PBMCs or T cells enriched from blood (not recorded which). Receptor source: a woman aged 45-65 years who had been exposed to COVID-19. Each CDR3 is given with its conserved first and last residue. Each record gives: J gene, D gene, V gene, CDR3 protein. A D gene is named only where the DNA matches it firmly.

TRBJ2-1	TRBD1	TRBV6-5	CASSYSGTGLYNEQFF
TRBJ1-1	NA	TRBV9	CASSPRSGGGNAEAFF
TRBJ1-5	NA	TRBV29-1	CSVSGTGGNQPQHF
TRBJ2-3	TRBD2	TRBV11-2	CASSLVPSGGADTQYF
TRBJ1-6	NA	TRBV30	CAWRGDNNSPLHF
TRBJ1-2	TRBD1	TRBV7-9	CASSLTGDDGYTF
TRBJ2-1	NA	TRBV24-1	CATSDFSRGRDEQFF
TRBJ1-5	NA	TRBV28	CASSLTGGGNQPQHF
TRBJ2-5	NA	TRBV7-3	CASSSTSTETQYF
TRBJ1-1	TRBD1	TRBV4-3	CASSQDPGGLSTEAFF
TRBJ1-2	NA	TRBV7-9	CASSFRGRAGYTF
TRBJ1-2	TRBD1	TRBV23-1	CASSQDRGAYGYTF
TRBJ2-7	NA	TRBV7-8	CASSSEQGVLYEQYF
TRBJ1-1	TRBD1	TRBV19	CASTRGQVTFTEAFF
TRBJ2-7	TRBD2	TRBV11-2	CASSSPRGDYEQYF
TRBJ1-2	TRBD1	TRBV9	CASSGGQGAYGYTF
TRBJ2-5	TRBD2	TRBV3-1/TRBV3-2	CASSQTAGRETQYF
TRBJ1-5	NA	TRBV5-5	CASSNGQSVEAQHF
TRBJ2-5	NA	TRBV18	CASSPVAAGTQYF
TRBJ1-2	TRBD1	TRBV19	CASSLQGAGGYTF
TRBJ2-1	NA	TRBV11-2	CASSLGVSRGNEQFF
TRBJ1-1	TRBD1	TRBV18	CASSPQGDRNTEAFF
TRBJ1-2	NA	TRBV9	CASSVEEGLRGYTF
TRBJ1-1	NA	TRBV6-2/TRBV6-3	CASTPDSYTEAFF
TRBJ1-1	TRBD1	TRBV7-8	CASSFSGGHEAFF
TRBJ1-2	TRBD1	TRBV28	CASSLAGGSLGYTF
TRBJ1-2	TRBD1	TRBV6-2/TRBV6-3	CASSLDRSYGYTF
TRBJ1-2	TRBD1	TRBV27	CASSLSAGGFDGYTF
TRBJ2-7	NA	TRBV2	CASSVNPKGEQYF
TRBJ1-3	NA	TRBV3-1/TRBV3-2	CASSQGGLSGNTIYF
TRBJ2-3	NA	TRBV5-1	CASSYVGGHTDTQYF
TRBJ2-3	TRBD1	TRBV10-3	CAISGGRQGTDTQYF
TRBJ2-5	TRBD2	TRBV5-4	CASSLAQRGGPETQYF
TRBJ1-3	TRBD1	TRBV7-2	CASSSRQGGGGNTIYF
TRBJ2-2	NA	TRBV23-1	CASSHWGGRRELFF
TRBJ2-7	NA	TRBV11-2	CASSYNQDRTFSYEQYF
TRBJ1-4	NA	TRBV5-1	CASSLGSLNEKLFF
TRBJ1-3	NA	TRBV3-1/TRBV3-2	CASSLRTEGNTIYF
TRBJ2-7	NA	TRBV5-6	CASSRPETGRSLGAYEQYF
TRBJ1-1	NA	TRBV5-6	CASSLDRWNTEAFF
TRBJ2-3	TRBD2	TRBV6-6	CASSPIRTSGALQGTDTQYF
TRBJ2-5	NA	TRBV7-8	CASSLAGGHETQYF
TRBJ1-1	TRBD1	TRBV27	CASSLGQGRTEAFF
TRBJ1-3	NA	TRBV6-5	CASMGGFGNTIYF
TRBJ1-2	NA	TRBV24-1	CATSDPLRGYTF
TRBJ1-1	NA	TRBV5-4	CASSSSDRRAFF
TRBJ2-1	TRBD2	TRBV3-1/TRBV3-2	CASSQGVAGGEQFF
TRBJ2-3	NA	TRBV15	CATSRDVRTDTQYF
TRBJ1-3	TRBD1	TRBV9	CASSVVEGGGNTIYF
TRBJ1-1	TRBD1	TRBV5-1	CASSLVQGATEAFF
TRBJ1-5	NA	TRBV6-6	CASSYAGAALAQPQHF